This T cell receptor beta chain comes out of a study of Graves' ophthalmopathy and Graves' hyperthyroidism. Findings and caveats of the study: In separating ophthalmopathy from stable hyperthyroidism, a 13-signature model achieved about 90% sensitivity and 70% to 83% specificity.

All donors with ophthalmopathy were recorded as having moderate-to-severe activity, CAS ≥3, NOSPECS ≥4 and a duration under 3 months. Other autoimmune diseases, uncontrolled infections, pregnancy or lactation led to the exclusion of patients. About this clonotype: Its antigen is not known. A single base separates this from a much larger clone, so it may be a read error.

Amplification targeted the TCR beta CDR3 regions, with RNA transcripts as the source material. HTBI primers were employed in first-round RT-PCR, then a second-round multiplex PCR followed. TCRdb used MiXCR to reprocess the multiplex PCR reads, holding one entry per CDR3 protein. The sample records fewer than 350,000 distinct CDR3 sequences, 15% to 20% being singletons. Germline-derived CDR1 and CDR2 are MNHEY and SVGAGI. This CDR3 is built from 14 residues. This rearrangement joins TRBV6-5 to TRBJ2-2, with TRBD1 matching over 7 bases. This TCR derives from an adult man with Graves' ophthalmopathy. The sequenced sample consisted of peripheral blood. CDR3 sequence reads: CSSSYRGHTGELFF. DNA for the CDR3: TGTTCCAGCAGTTACAGGGGACATACCGGGGAGCTGTTTTTT.